This TCR beta chain originates from a study of shared clonotypes between healthy human individuals. Study-level information: Each donor had three CD4 naive, three CD4 memory, two CD8 naive and one CD8 memory plate.

In germline, CDR1 is SNHLY, CDR2 FYNNEI. Trimming stripped 3 bases from V and 1 base from J, with 6 bases between. This CDR3 region has 13 residues. As concerns this clone: No antigen is known for it.

Using immunoSEQ multiplex PCR, the repertoire was profiled, and TCRdb retains in-frame clones only, with some absent. The sample yields some 2,100,000 clones, just over 90% seen once. Findings and limits, study-wide: Genetic and exposure-history diversity was limited by the few donors. With several donors compared, roughly 5% of naive CD4 clonotypes were shared.

CD45RO-negative CD8 cells positively selected for CCR7 made up the naive population, which excluded terminally differentiated effector memory CD45RA+ cells. The rearrangement joins TRBV2 to TRBJ2-5, with a possible D match to TRBD1 (5 bases). The clonotype was recovered from a man younger than 30 in good health. Some clones in this sample may be carry-over from other donors' samples. Material for sequencing was naive CD8+ T cells from PBMCs. CDR3: CASSDRVQETQYF. The CDR3 DNA reads TGTGCCAGCAGTGACAGGGTCCAAGAGACCCAGTACTTC.